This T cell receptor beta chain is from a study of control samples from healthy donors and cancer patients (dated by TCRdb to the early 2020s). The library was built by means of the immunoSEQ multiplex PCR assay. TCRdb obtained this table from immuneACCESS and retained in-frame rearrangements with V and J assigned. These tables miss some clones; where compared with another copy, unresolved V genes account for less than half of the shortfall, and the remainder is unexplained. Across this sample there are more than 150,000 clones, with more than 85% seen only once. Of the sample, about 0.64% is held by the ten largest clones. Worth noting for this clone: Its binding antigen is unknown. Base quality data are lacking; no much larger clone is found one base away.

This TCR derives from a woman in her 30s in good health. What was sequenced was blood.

The CDR3 here reads CASSPRDGTYNEQFF. DNA sequence: TGTGCCAGCAGCCCCCGGGACGGGACCTACAATGAGCAGTTCTTC. Recombination connected TRBV11-1 to TRBJ2-1; the D gene is tentatively TRBD1 or TRBD2, each matching 5 bases. Deletion took 5 bases off V and 2 bases off J, with a span of 13 bases between the germline ends. The germline V gene (reference sequence) supplies CDR1 SGHAT and CDR2 FQDESV. The CDR3 covers 15 residues, taking in both the cysteine and the phenylalanine. Only CDR3 DNA is held: 45 bases, read in frame from base 1.